Each of the 21 T cell receptor beta chains below was sequenced from the same sample in a study of shared clonotypes between healthy human individuals. Some clones are missing from TCRdb's copy, which holds only in-frame ones; the method was immunoSEQ multiplex PCR. The profile shows roughly 1,600,000 clones, approximately 98.5% of them singletons. Material for sequencing was naive CD4+ T cells sorted from blood. Documented subset: CD45RA+ positively selected. These receptors originate from a man aged 30 to 45 in good health.

The chain couples TRBV15 to TRBJ1-4; D call uncertain. The CDR3 consists of 13 residues. Germline-derived CDR1 and CDR2 are LNHNV and YYDKDF (reference sequence). V shed 5 bases and J shed 4 bases, with 8 bases lying between them. The CDR3 DNA sequence: TGTGCCACCAGCGTTAGACTTAATGAAAAACTGTTTTTT. Residues: CATSVRLNEKLFF.

The chain is built from TRBV19 and TRBJ1-2, with D perhaps TRBD1 (6 bases). The CDR3 is 14 residues long. Germline CDR1 LNHDA, CDR2 SQIVND (reference sequence). The ends were cut back, 3 bases at V and 3 bases at J, with 11 bases in the middle. CDR3 in DNA: TGTGCCAGTAGTATTCTAGGGGGGGACTATGGCTACACCTTC. It is translated as CASSILGGDYGYTF. Drawing the rest from reference TRBV19 and TRBJ1-2, the complete variable domain is DGGITQSPKYLFRKEGQNVTLSCEQNLNHDAMYWYRQDPGQGLRLIYYSQIVNDFQKGDIAEGYSVSREKKESFPLTVTSAQKNPTAFYLCASSILGGDYGYTFGSGTRLTVV.

The gene calls are TRBV4-1 and TRBJ2-1; D gene ambiguous. This CDR3 is 13 amino acids long. CDR1 and CDR2 from the germline V gene are MGHRA and YSYEKL. The germline V and J ends were trimmed by 4 bases and 2 bases, with 6 bases remaining between them. Here the CDR3 reads CASSRPPYNEQFF. The DNA of the CDR3 is TGCGCCAGCAGCCGTCCGCCCTACAATGAGCAGTTCTTC.

Turning to this clone: The sample contains more than one DNA sequence encoding this CDR3. J is TRBJ2-7 and V is TRBV6-6; D call uncertain. The length of the CDR3 is 15 residues. The ends were cut back, 0 bases at V and 0 bases at J, with 9 bases in the middle. The germline gives CDR1 MNHNY, CDR2 SVGAGI (reference sequence). CDR3 nucleotide sequence: TGTGCCAGCAGTTACTCGCCCAGGTCCTCCTACGAGCAGTACTTC. Its protein product is CASSYSPRSSYEQYF.

Worth noting for this clone: Other DNA sequences in this sample translate to the same CDR3. The V gene is TRBV5-4, the J gene TRBJ2-2; TRBD1 agrees at 11 bases. Germline CDR1 SGHNT, CDR2 YYREEE (reference sequence). The CDR3 length is 15 residues. Losses at the gene ends were 4 bases for V and 4 bases for J; bases not matched to a gene: 3. CDR3 region: CASSLGQGGTGELFF. Here the CDR3 DNA reads TGTGCCAGCAGCCTGGGACAGGGGGGCACCGGGGAGCTGTTTTTT.

The J gene is TRBJ2-7, the V gene TRBV10-3; 12 positions match TRBD1. J gave up 5 bases and V 6 bases, and 2 bases lay outside the gene matches. Germline assignment: CDR1 ENHRY and CDR2 SYGVKD. This CDR3 contains 13 residues. The CDR3 sequence is CAIRGQGADEQYF. The DNA of the CDR3 is TGTGCCATCAGGGGACAGGGGGCCGACGAGCAGTACTTC.

CDR3 loop: CASSTGRISSGNTIYF. CDR3 bases: TGTGCCAGTAGTACAGGACGGATTAGCTCTGGAAACACCATATATTTT. The rearrangement uses TRBV19 and TRBJ1-3; no definite D call. Germline V gene sequence: CDR1 LNHDA, CDR2 SQIVND (reference sequence). CDR3 length equals 16 residues. V was shortened by 4 bases and J by 0 bases, with 13 bases between the two germline ends.

Comment on this clone: Distinct nucleotide sequences in the sample also encode this CDR3. The V gene is TRBV7-3, the J gene TRBJ1-1; the D gene is possibly TRBD1 (5 bases). Germline V gives CDR1 SGHTA, CDR2 FQGTGA. The CDR3 extends over 13 amino acids. V was trimmed by 2 bases and J by 1 base, leaving 5 bases between them. The DNA for the CDR3 is TGTGCCAGCAGCTTAGGGACGAACACTGAAGCTTTCTTT. It yields the protein CASSLGTNTEAFF.

The chain joins TRBV4-2 to TRBJ2-1, with 9 nucleotides matching TRBD2. V lost 3 bases, J lost 4 bases, and 7 bases stayed unmatched. Looked up from germline, CDR1 is LGHNA and CDR2 is YNFKEQ. The length of the CDR3 is 16 residues. CDR3 sequence reads: CASSHSGTSLYNEQFF. CDR3 DNA: TGTGCCAGCAGCCACTCCGGGACTAGCCTTTACAATGAGCAGTTCTTC.

The chain uses TRBV18 and TRBJ2-7; 8 bases are shared with TRBD2. Trimming cost V 1 base and J 5 bases; bases outside gene matches: 4. Germline V CDR1 and CDR2: KGHSH, LQKENI. The CDR3 consists of 14 residues. CDR3 DNA: TGTGCCAGCTCACCACTAGCGGGATCCCACGAGCAGTACTTC. It yields the protein CASSPLAGSHEQYF.

This clone came up once. The rearrangement joins TRBV5-6 to TRBJ2-7, with 7 bases matching TRBD1. The germline V gene has CDR1 SGHDT and CDR2 YYEEEE. V shed 4 bases and J 2 bases; nucleotides not matched to a gene: 6. The length of the CDR3 is 14 residues. The DNA of the CDR3 is TGTGCCAGCAGCAGACGGGACAGAGCCTACGAGCAGTACTTC. Translating gives CASSRRDRAYEQYF.

The chain carries TRBV29-1 and TRBJ1-4; a possible D gene is TRBD1 (6 bases). Deletions cut 7 bases from V and 4 bases from J, with 16 bases between. The CDR3 covers 14 residues. Germline V lookup: CDR1 SQVTM, CDR2 ANQGSEA. The CDR3 loop reads CSASTGINNEKLFF. The CDR3 coding sequence is TGCAGCGCCAGTACAGGGATTAATAATGAAAAACTGTTTTTT.

The V call is TRBV2, the J call TRBJ1-1, with D perhaps TRBD1 (5 bases). Trimming took 5 bases from V and 3 from J, leaving 10 bases between them. The germline V gene has CDR1 SNHLY and CDR2 FYNNEI. The CDR3 spans 13 residues. The CDR3 region is CASSKGIYTEAFF. CDR3 nucleotide sequence: TGTGCCAGCAGTAAGGGGATATACACTGAAGCTTTCTTT.

The V and J genes are TRBV25-1 and TRBJ2-2; D is unresolved. Germline V gene sequence: CDR1 MGHDK, CDR2 SYGVNS. The V end lost 3 bases, the J end lost 4 bases, and 6 bases lay between the germline ends. This CDR3 contains 13 residues. The CDR3: CASSDHSTGELFF. CDR3 sequence (DNA): TGTGCCAGCAGTGATCATAGCACCGGGGAGCTGTTTTTT.

DNA of the CDR3: TGTGCCAGCAGCTTAGGGGACAGTCCATTAGCAACTAATGAAAAACTGTTTTTT. Translation: CASSLGDSPLATNEKLFF. The V gene is TRBV13, the J gene TRBJ1-4, with D tentatively TRBD1 (6 bases). The germline V and J ends were trimmed by 0 bases and 0 bases, with 14 bases remaining between them. The CDR3 loop spans 18 amino acids. The germline V gene has CDR1 PRHDT and CDR2 FYEKMQ (reference sequence).

The rearrangement links TRBV5-6 to TRBJ2-5; 9 bases match TRBD1. Germline V gene lookup returns CDR1 SGHDT and CDR2 YYEEEE. The CDR3 length is 14 residues. J lost 5 bases, V lost 4 bases, and 6 bases had no gene match. CDR3 DNA sequence: TGTGCCAGCAGCAGTGGACAGGGGACGGAGACCCAGTACTTC. Residues: CASSSGQGTETQYF.

This sequence joins TRBV5-4 and TRBJ1-2; TRBD1 might be the D (5 bases). CDR1 and CDR2 from the germline V gene are SGHNT and YYREEE (reference sequence). Trimming took off 3 bases at V and 8 bases at J, with 11 bases between the two ends. The CDR3 length is 12 residues. The DNA of the CDR3 is TGTGCCAGCAGCTCTCAGGGAGGCGGCTACACCTTC. Translation gives CASSSQGGGYTF.

The rearrangement uses TRBV4-3 and TRBJ2-7, with D hard to call. V lost 0 bases, J lost 4 bases, and 10 bases lay in between. CDR1 is LGHNA and CDR2 is YSLEER in the germline V gene. The CDR3 length is 14 residues. The DNA for the CDR3 is TGCGCCAGCAGCCAAGATGGCCTGCCATACGAGCAGTACTTC. It specifies CASSQDGLPYEQYF.

The rearrangement uses TRBV28 and TRBJ2-1; 10 bases fit TRBD1. The germline V gene encodes CDR1 MDHEN and CDR2 SYDVKM. J gave up 9 bases and V 6 bases, and 8 bases lay outside the gene matches. CDR3 size: 14 residues. CDR3 residues: CASSGPGQGIEQFF. CDR3 nucleotides: TGTGCCAGCAGCGGACCGGGACAGGGGATTGAGCAGTTCTTC.

The chain uses TRBV30 and TRBJ2-7, with D uncertain. Germline loops: CDR1 GTSNPN, CDR2 SVGIG (reference sequence). V lost 0 bases to trimming and J lost 10 bases, with 13 bases between them. The CDR3 runs 12 residues. The CDR3 region is CAWSVPRGPQYF. The CDR3 nucleotides read TGTGCCTGGAGTGTACCGCGTGGCCCTCAGTACTTC.

Regarding this clone: The same CDR3 is also encoded by other DNA sequences in this sample. The V call is TRBV7-2, the J call TRBJ2-3, with D hard to call. The CDR3 consists of 11 residues. Germline CDR1 reads SGHTA; CDR2 reads FQGNSA. Trimming cost V 2 bases and J 6 bases, with 3 bases left between them. CDR3 coding DNA: TGTGCCAGCAGCTTAATCGATACGCAGTATTTT. Translated, it gives CASSLIDTQYF.